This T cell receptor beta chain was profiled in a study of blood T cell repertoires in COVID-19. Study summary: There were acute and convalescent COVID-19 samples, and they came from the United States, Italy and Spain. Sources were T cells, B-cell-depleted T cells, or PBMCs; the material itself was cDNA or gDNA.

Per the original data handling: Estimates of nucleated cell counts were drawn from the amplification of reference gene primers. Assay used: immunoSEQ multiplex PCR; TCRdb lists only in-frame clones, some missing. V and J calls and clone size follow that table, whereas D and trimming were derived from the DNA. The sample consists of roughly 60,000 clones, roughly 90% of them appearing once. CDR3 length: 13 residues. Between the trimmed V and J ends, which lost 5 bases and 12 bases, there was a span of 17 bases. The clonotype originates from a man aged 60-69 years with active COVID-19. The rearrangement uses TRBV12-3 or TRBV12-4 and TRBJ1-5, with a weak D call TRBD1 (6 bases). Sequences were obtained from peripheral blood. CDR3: CASSPDSNRVQHF. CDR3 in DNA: TGTGCCAGCAGTCCGGACAGTAACAGGGTCCAGCATTTT.